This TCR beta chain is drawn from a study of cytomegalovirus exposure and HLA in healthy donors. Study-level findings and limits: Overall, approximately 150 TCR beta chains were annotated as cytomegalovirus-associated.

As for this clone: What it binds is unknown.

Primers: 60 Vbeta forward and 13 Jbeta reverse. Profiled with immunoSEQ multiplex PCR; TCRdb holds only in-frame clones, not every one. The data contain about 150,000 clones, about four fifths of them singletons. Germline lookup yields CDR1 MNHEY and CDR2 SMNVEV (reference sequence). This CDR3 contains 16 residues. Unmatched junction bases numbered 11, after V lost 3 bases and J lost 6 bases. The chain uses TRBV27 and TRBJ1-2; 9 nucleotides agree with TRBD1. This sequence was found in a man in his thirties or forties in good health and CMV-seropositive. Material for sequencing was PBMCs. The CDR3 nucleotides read TGTGCCAGCAGTTTCAAGATCGGACAGGGGAGCCATGGCTACACCTTC. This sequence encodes CASSFKIGQGSHGYTF.